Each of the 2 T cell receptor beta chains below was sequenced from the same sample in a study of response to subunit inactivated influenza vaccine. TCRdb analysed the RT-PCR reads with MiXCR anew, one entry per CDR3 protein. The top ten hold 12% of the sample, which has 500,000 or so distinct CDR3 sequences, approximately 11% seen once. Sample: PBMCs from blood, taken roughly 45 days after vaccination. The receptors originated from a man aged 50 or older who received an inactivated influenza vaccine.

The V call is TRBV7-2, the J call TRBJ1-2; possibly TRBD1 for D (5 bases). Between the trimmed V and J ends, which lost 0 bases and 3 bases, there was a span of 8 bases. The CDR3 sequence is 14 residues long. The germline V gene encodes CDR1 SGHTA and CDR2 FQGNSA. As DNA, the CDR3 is TGTGCCAGCAGCTTAGCCCAGGGACACTATGGCTACACCTTC. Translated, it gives CASSLAQGHYGYTF.

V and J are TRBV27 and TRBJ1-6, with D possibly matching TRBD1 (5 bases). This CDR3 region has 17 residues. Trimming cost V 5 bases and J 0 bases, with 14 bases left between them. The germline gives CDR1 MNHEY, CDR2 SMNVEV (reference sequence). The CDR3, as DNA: TGTGCCAGCAGTCGGGACCGCCTAAACTCCTATAATTCACCCCTCCACTTT. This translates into CASSRDRLNSYNSPLHF.